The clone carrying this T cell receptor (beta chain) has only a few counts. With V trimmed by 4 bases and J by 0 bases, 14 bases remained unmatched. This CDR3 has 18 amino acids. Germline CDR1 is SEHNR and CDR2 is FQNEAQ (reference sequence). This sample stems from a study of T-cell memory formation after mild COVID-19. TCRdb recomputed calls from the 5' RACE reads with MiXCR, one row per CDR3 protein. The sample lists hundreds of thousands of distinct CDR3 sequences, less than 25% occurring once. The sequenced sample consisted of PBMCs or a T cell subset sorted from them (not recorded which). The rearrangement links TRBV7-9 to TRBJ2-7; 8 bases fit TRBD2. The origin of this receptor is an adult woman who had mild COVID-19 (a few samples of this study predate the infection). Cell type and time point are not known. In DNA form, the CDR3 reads TGTGCCAGCAGCTCTACGGGTCTAGCGGGCGGAAACTCCTACGAGCAGTACTTC. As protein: CASSSTGLAGGNSYEQYF.